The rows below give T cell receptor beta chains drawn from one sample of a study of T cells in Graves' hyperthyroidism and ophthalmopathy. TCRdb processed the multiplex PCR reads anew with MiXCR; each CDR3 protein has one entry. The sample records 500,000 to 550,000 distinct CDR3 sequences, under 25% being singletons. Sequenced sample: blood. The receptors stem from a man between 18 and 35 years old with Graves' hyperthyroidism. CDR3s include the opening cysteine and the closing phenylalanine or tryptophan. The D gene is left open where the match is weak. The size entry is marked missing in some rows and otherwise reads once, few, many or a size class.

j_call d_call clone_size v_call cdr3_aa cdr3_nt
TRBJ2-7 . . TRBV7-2 CASSAQPPSEQYF TGTGCCAGCAGCGCCCAACCCCCGAGCGAGCAGTACTTC
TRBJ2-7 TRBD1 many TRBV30 CAWSDRGKQYF TGTGCCTGGAGTGACAGGGGGAAGCAGTACTTC
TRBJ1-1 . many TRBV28 CASSFGGGNTEAFF TGTGCCAGCAGTTTTGGCGGGGGGAACACTGAAGCTTTCTTT
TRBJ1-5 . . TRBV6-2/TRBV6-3 CASSYGGTANSNQPQHF TGTGCCAGCAGTTACGGTGGGACCGCGAATAGCAATCAGCCCCAGCATTTT
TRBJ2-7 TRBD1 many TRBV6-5 CASSSGTAPYEQYF TGTGCCAGCAGTTCCGGGACAGCACCCTACGAGCAGTACTTC
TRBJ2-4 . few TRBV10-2 CASSESTDKYF TGCGCCAGCAGTGAGTCGACGGATAAGTACTTC
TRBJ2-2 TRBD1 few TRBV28 CASTSGGRGTGELFF TGTGCCAGCACCTCAGGGGGTCGGGGCACCGGGGAGCTGTTTTTT
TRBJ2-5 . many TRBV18 CASSPPSGRNQETQYF TGTGCCAGCTCACCACCAAGCGGCAGGAACCAAGAGACCCAGTACTTC
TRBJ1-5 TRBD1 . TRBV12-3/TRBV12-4 CASSLLTGRQPQHF TGTGCCAGCAGTTTACTGACAGGGCGACAGCCCCAGCATTTT
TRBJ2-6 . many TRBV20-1 CSALAVSSSGANVLTF TGCAGTGCTTTGGCCGTAAGCAGCTCTGGGGCCAACGTCCTGACTTTC
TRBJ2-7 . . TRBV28 CASSLGRSYYEQYF TGTGCCAGCAGTTTGGGCAGGTCTTACTACGAGCAGTACTTC
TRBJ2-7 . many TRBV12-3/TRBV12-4 CASSFSGEQYF TGTGCCAGCAGTTTCTCAGGCGAGCAGTACTTC
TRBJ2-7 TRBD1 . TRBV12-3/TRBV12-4 CASSADRGNEQYF TGTGCCAGCAGTGCGGACAGGGGAAACGAGCAGTACTTC
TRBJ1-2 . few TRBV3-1 CASSHPGPGYGYTF TGTGCCAGCAGCCACCCGGGCCCCGGGTATGGCTACACCTTC
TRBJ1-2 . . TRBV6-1 CASRSRVTAAFYGYTF TGTGCCAGCAGGAGCAGGGTGACGGCTGCCTTCTATGGCTACACCTTC
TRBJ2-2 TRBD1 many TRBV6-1 CASSPLQGRTGELFF TGTGCCAGCAGTCCCTTACAGGGGCGGACCGGGGAGCTGTTTTTT
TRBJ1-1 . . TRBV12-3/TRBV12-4 CASSRLVMNTEAFF TGTGCCAGCAGCCGTCTTGTAATGAACACTGAAGCTTTCTTT
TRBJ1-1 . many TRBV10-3 CAISESGGAEAFF TGTGCCATCAGTGAATCCGGAGGGGCTGAAGCTTTCTTT
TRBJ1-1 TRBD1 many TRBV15 CATSSRTGANTEAFF TGTGCCACCAGCAGTCGAACAGGGGCGAACACTGAAGCTTTCTTT
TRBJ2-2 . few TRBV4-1 CANSQAQRMVAAGELFF TGCGCCAACAGCCAGGCCCAACGAATGGTAGCTGCCGGGGAGCTGTTTTTT
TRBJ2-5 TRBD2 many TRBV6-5 CASSTALAGRETQYF TGTGCCAGCAGCACGGCACTAGCGGGGCGGGAGACCCAGTACTTC
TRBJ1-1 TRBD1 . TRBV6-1 CASSQTGGLNTEAFF TGTGCCAGCAGTCAGACAGGGGGTTTGAACACTGAAGCTTTCTTT
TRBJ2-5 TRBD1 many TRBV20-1 CSARDGQGGETQYF TGCAGTGCTAGAGATGGACAGGGCGGAGAGACCCAGTACTTC
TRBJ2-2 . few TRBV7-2 CASSLSYIGELFF TGTGCCAGCAGCTTATCGTATATAGGGGAGCTGTTTTTT
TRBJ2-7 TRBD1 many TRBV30 CAWSPGQGTDEQYF TGTGCCTGGAGCCCGGGACAGGGAACCGACGAGCAGTACTTC
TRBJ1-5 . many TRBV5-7 CASSGELKGRAQPQHF TGTGCCAGCAGCGGAGAGCTGAAAGGTAGGGCTCAGCCCCAGCATTTT
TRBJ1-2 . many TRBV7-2 CASSLGGMDYGYTF TGTGCCAGCAGCTTGGGAGGGATGGACTATGGCTACACCTTC
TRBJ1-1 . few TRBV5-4 CASSSPLRKVDENTEAFF TGTGCCAGCAGCTCCCCCCTAAGGAAGGTAGACGAGAACACTGAAGCTTTCTTT
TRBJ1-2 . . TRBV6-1 CASSEGEVGGYTF TGTGCCAGCAGTGAAGGGGAGGTGGGGGGCTACACCTTC
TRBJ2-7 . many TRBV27 CASGAGQDYEQYF TGTGCCAGCGGAGCCGGGCAGGACTACGAGCAGTACTTC
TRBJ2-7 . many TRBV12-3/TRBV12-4 CASKEGPAEQYF TGTGCCAGCAAGGAGGGGCCCGCCGAGCAGTACTTC
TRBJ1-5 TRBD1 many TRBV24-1 CATSEGGTGRNQPQHF TGTGCCACCAGTGAGGGGGGGACAGGGAGGAATCAGCCCCAGCATTTT
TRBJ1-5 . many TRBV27 CASRGWGGNQPQHF TGTGCCAGCAGGGGGTGGGGAGGCAATCAGCCCCAGCATTTT
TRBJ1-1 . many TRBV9 CASSVEASTEAFF TGTGCCAGCAGCGTAGAGGCAAGCACTGAAGCTTTCTTT
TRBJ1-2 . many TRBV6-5 CASSSGFNGYTF TGTGCCAGCAGTTCGGGATTCAATGGCTACACCTTC
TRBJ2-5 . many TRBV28 CASSLYGSKFQETQYF TGTGCCAGCAGTTTATACGGCAGCAAATTCCAAGAGACCCAGTACTTC
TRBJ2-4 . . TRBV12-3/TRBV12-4 CASSLRTVAKNIKYF TGTGCCAGCAGTTTAAGGACCGTAGCCAAAAACATTAAGTACTTC